The 22 T cell receptor beta chains presented below share a single source sample, sequenced in a study of T cell repertoires in cytomegalovirus infection. TCRdb used MiXCR to reprocess the reads, holding one entry per CDR3 protein. The sample includes approximately 490,000 distinct CDR3 sequences, approximately 10% of them seen just once. The sample consisted of PBMCs. The receptors shown here come from a human donor in good health (CMV status not recorded). Some clones in this sample may be carry-over from other donors' samples.

This clonotype has only a few counts. V gene TRBV7-3 combines with J gene TRBJ1-6; 11 nucleotides line up with TRBD1. Germline loops: CDR1 SGHTA, CDR2 FQGTGA. Germline trimming cut 5 bases from V and 9 bases from J; bases unmatched to any gene: 3. The CDR3 is 14 amino acids. The CDR3 nucleotides are TGTGCCAGCAGCACGGGACAGGGGGTTTCACCCCTCCACTTT. This sequence encodes CASSTGQGVSPLHF.

This clonotype occurred a few times. The junction departs from the called germline gene at one end, perhaps through a read error. For the CDR3, the DNA is TGTGCCAGCAGTTTAGAGGGACAGGGCCTCAATTACGAGCAGTACTTC. As protein: CASSLEGQGLNYEQYF. The gene calls are TRBV11-2 and TRBJ2-7, with 9 bases that match TRBD1. The CDR3 extends over 16 amino acids. Germline CDR1 SGHAT, CDR2 FQNNGV.

This clonotype was counted ten times or more. The rearrangement uses TRBV7-9 and TRBJ2-1; 13 nucleotides align to TRBD2. Germline CDR1 and CDR2: SEHNR and FQNEAQ (reference sequence). V was pared by 6 bases and J by 0 bases, with 17 bases of the junction left unmatched. There are 21 residues in the CDR3. CDR3 loop: CASSRQVPGTSGVSSYNEQFF. The CDR3 DNA is TGTGCCAGCAGTCGTCAAGTCCCCGGGACTAGCGGGGTAAGCTCCTACAATGAGCAGTTCTTC.

The rearrangement links TRBV7-9 to TRBJ2-2; 7 bases line up with TRBD2. The V segment lost 5 bases and the J segment 3 bases; nucleotides outside the gene matches: 9. CDR1 and CDR2 from the germline V gene are SEHNR and FQNEAQ (reference sequence). This CDR3 contains 16 residues. The CDR3, as DNA: TGTGCCAGCAGCCGGCCTAGCGGAGGGGACACCGGGGAGCTGTTTTTT. This translates into CASSRPSGGDTGELFF. Full variable domain (remainder filled in from reference TRBV7-9 and TRBJ2-2): DTGVSQNPRHKITKRGQNVTFRCDPISEHNRLYWYRQTLGQGPEFLTYFQNEAQLEKSRLLSDRFSAERPKGSFSTLEIQRTEQGDSAMYLCASSRPSGGDTGELFFGEGSRLTVL.

This clonotype was detected ten times or more. The chain joins TRBV7-8 to TRBJ1-3; no definite D call. In germline, CDR1 is SGHVS, CDR2 FQNEAQ. This CDR3 is 17 amino acids long. V was clipped by 1 base and J by 0 bases, with 13 bases between them. The CDR3 DNA sequence: TGTGCCAGCAGCTTAGAACGCCGAGCCCTCTCTGGAAACACCATATATTTT. This sequence encodes CASSLERRALSGNTIYF.

The chain links TRBV2 to TRBJ2-1; D is unresolved. The CDR3 length is 14 residues. The germline CDR1 and CDR2 sequences are SNHLY and FYNNEI. V gave up 6 bases and J gave up 6 bases, with 15 bases separating them. CDR3 bases: TGTGCCAGCAGCGTTACCGCCTACAGCAATGAGCAGTTCTTC. Translated: CASSVTAYSNEQFF.

CDR3 DNA sequence: TGTGCCAGTAGCTGGAGTCCCTCTGTCTCCTACGAGCAGTACTTC. It translates to CASSWSPSVSYEQYF. The gene calls are TRBV19 and TRBJ2-7; no clear D gene. The CDR3 covers 15 residues. V lost 6 bases to trimming and J lost 0 bases, with 15 bases between them. CDR1 and CDR2 (germline): LNHDA, SQIVND (reference sequence).

The V gene is TRBV25-1, the J gene TRBJ2-5; 12 nucleotides line up with TRBD2. Trimming cost V 5 bases and J 7 bases; bases outside gene matches: 14. Germline V lookup: CDR1 MGHDK, CDR2 SYGVNS. The CDR3 has 17 residues. CDR3 DNA: TGTGCCAGCAGTCGCTCCCTCGGACTAGCGGGGTATGGGACCCAGTACTTC. It yields the protein CASSRSLGLAGYGTQYF.

This clonotype occurred many times. This chain links TRBV10-1 with TRBJ2-1; no firm D call. Germline values: CDR1 WNHNN, CDR2 SYGVQD (reference sequence). The CDR3 contains 12 residues. V dropped 1 base and J dropped 4 bases, with 2 bases sitting between them. The CDR3 region has the DNA TGCGCCAGCAGTGAGTATTACAATGAGCAGTTCTTC. This sequence encodes CASSEYYNEQFF.

In this sample, this clonotype turned up many times. The J gene is TRBJ2-2, the V gene TRBV7-8, with 8 bases that match TRBD2. Germline loops: CDR1 SGHVS, CDR2 FQNEAQ. The V gene end was trimmed by 6 bases and the J gene end by 4 bases; junction bases not matched to a gene: 4. CDR3 length equals 14 residues. CDR3 protein: CASRSAGGTGELFF. CDR3 sequence (DNA): TGTGCCAGCAGGAGCGCGGGGGGCACCGGGGAGCTGTTTTTT.

This clonotype was counted between two and nine times. This chain uses TRBV5-8 with TRBJ2-3; D gene uncertain. This CDR3 is built from 15 residues. CDR1 is SGHTS and CDR2 is YDEGEE in the germline V gene. V dropped 2 bases and J dropped 3 bases, with 13 bases sitting between them. CDR3 amino acids: CASSLGRVRTDTQYF. CDR3 DNA sequence: TGTGCCAGCAGCTTAGGTCGGGTCAGAACAGATACGCAGTATTTT. Full variable domain (missing parts from reference TRBV5-8 and TRBJ2-3): EAGVTQSPTHLIKTRGQQATLRCSPISGHTSVYWYQQALGLGLQFLLWYDEGEERNRGNFPPRFSGRQFPNYSSELNVNALELEDSALYLCASSLGRVRTDTQYFGPGTRLTVL.

This clonotype was seen ten or more times. The rearrangement uses TRBV2 and TRBJ1-2; D unresolved. Germline CDR1 SNHLY, CDR2 FYNNEI. The CDR3 runs to 13 residues. V was cut by 4 bases and J by 4 bases, with 10 bases left in between. CDR3 nucleotide sequence: TGTGCCAGCAGTGGTAACGGCTTCTATGGCTACACCTTC. It encodes CASSGNGFYGYTF.

V usage is TRBV13 and J usage is TRBJ1-4; no definite D call. The CDR3 runs to 13 residues. V lost 0 bases, J lost 8 bases, and 7 bases lay in between. Germline-derived CDR1 and CDR2 are PRHDT and FYEKMQ (reference sequence). CDR3 residues: CASSLGWNEKLFF. Here the CDR3 DNA reads TGTGCCAGCAGCTTAGGATGGAACGAAAAACTGTTTTTT.

This chain connects TRBV12-5 to TRBJ2-1, with 10 bases matching TRBD2. J was trimmed by 6 bases and V by 5 bases; bases with no gene match: 16. The germline gives CDR1 LGHNT, CDR2 FRNRAP. CDR3 length: 18 amino acids. CDR3 loop: CASGPAQGVAGGLNEQFF. The DNA for the CDR3 is TGTGCTAGTGGTCCGGCGCAGGGGGTAGCGGGGGGTCTCAATGAGCAGTTCTTC.

The V call is TRBV6-5, the J call TRBJ2-7; D might be TRBD1 (5 bases). This CDR3 is built from 15 residues. The ends were cut back, 0 bases at V and 0 bases at J, with 9 bases in the middle. CDR1 and CDR2 from the germline V gene are MNHEY and SVGAGI. The CDR3 nucleotides read TGTGCCAGCAGTTACTCAGGGGATAGCTCCTACGAGCAGTACTTC. The encoded protein is CASSYSGDSSYEQYF.

This clonotype was detected ten times or more. J is TRBJ1-1 and V is TRBV19; no definite D call. Trimming stripped 3 bases from V and 11 bases from J, with 13 bases between. This CDR3 comprises 12 residues. In germline, CDR1 is LNHDA, CDR2 SQIVND (reference sequence). The CDR3 protein is CASSIAQMGAFF. The DNA of the CDR3 is TGTGCCAGTAGTATCGCCCAGATGGGGGCTTTCTTT.

This clonotype was seen many times. The J gene is TRBJ1-4, the V gene TRBV7-6, with TRBD1 matching 8 bases. The V gene end was trimmed by 3 bases and the J gene end by 8 bases; junction bases not matched to a gene: 5. Per the germline V gene, CDR1 is SGHVS and CDR2 is FNYEAQ. The CDR3 is made up of 14 amino acids. The DNA for the CDR3 is TGTGCCAGCAGCTTTGGCAGGGGGCGAGAAAAACTGTTTTTT. Translation gives CASSFGRGREKLFF.

This sequence joins TRBV20-1 and TRBJ1-1; D is perhaps TRBD1 (6 bases). Germline CDR1 reads DFQATT; CDR2 reads SNEGSKA (reference sequence). CDR3 length: 14 residues. Trimming took off 7 bases at V and 1 base at J, with 16 bases between the two ends. The CDR3 spells CSGSEGQWNTEAFF. The CDR3 region has the DNA TGCAGTGGTTCGGAAGGACAGTGGAACACTGAAGCTTTCTTT.

This clonotype was detected ten times or more. The rearrangement uses TRBV4-1 and TRBJ2-7; TRBD2 matches at 7 bases. This CDR3 has 14 residues. The V gene end was trimmed by 6 bases and the J gene end by 0 bases; junction bases not matched to a gene: 5. Looked up from germline, CDR1 is MGHRA and CDR2 is YSYEKL. This CDR3 reads CASSRGGPSYEQYF. The DNA of the CDR3 is TGCGCCAGCAGTCGCGGGGGTCCCTCCTACGAGCAGTACTTC.

This clonotype was observed many times. The V call is TRBV11-1, the J call TRBJ2-6, with 11 bases identical to TRBD2. Germline CDR1 SGHAT, CDR2 FQDESV (reference sequence). The CDR3 consists of 20 residues. J gave up 0 bases and V 2 bases, and 9 bases lay outside the gene matches. The CDR3 spells CASSLPYTSGGFSGANVLTF. DNA for the CDR3: TGTGCCAGCAGCTTACCCTATACTAGCGGGGGTTTCTCTGGGGCCAACGTCCTGACTTTC.

This clonotype was observed a few times. The rearrangement joins TRBV12-3 or TRBV12-4 to TRBJ1-2; TRBD1 agrees at 9 bases. The CDR3 is 15 amino acids. V dropped 0 bases and J dropped 7; count of bases not matched to a gene: 6. The DNA of the CDR3 is TGTGCCAGCAGTTTAGCCCCCGGGGGACAGGGTGGCTACACCTTC. Translating gives CASSLAPGGQGGYTF.

CDR3 coding DNA: TGCAGTGCCCCGGGACTAGCGGGCCTCAATGAGCAGTTCTTC. Its translation: CSAPGLAGLNEQFF. The chain uses TRBV20-1 and TRBJ2-1; TRBD2 matches 12 bases. The CDR3 runs 14 residues. Germline CDR1 and CDR2: DFQATT and SNEGSKA (reference sequence). The ends lost 6 bases at V and 6 bases at J; junction bases unmatched: 6.